This T cell receptor (beta chain) was retrieved from a study of patients and donors after allogeneic stem cell transplantation. TCRdb called the RT-PCR reads again in MiXCR, with one record for every CDR3 protein. Of approximately 200,000 distinct CDR3 sequences in the sample, around two fifths were seen once. CDR3 length equals 14 residues. The V end was cut by 3 bases, the J end by 0 bases, with 6 bases between. The specimen was blood, either unsorted or a sorted T cell fraction (not recorded which). This clonotype was obtained from a human donor who was either an allogeneic HSCT recipient or a stem cell or donor lymphocyte infusion donor (not recorded which). It is not recorded whose cells these are; they may come from a transplant donor. The rearrangement links TRBV12-3 or TRBV12-4 to TRBJ1-3; D unresolved. The CDR3 is CASSFSSSGNTIYF. The CDR3 DNA follows: TGTGCCAGCAGTTTCTCGAGCTCTGGAAACACCATATATTTT.